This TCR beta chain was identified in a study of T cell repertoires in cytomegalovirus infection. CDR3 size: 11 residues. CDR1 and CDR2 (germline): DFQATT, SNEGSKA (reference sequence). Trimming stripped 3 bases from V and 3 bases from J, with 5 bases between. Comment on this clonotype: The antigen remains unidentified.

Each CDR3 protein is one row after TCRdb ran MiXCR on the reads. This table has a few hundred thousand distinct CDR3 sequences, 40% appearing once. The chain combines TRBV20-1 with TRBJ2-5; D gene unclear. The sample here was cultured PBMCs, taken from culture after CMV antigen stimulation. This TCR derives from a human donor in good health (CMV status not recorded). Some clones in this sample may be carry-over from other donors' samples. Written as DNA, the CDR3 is TGCAGTGCTAGGAAAAAAGAGACCCAGTACTTC. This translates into CSARKKETQYF.